Following are 27 T cell receptor beta chains from one sample sequenced in a study of blood T cells in healthy people across ages (dated by TCRdb to between 2015 and 2017). The library was made by 5' RACE. Sequenced on an Illumina HiSeq 2500. The second PCR ran for roughly 7 to 11 cycles and used a J-beta primer mix along with a sample-barcoded 5' primer. Clones were called with MiXCR by TCRdb after fastp trimmed the public reads at Q25, and only in-frame beta chains were retained. Rows are combined by CDR3 protein, so each entry shows the most common genes and DNA. The sample has some 780,000 distinct CDR3 sequences on record, more than 50% of them singletons. The ten largest account for roughly 24% of the sample. Input material: blood. These receptors were obtained from a man aged 40-49 years in good health.

The V and J genes are TRBV20-1 and TRBJ2-7; TRBD1 agrees at 8 bases. The CDR3 runs 14 residues. J gave up 5 bases and V 2 bases, and 8 bases lay outside the gene matches. CDR1 and CDR2 from the germline V gene are DFQATT and SNEGSKA (reference sequence). CDR3: CSARQGDRGNEQYF. The CDR3 bases are TGCAGTGCTAGACAAGGTGACAGGGGTAACGAGCAGTACTTC.

This clonotype was seen repeatedly, ten times or more. V and J are TRBV5-1 and TRBJ1-6; TRBD1 matches 10 bases. Unmatched junction bases numbered 11, after V lost 4 bases and J lost 10 bases. Germline values: CDR1 SGHRS, CDR2 YFSETQ. The CDR3 is made up of 16 amino acids. The CDR3 DNA sequence: TGCGCCAGCAGCCCTCAGACAGGGGGCGAGGGGTCACCCCTCCACTTT. This encodes CASSPQTGGEGSPLHF.

This chain links TRBV6-5 with TRBJ2-7; no firm D call. Trimming removed 4 bases at V and 4 bases at J, with 14 bases between. The CDR3 runs 14 residues. Germline V gives CDR1 MNHEY, CDR2 SVGAGI. The CDR3 spells CASSSAHGVYEQYF. The CDR3 nucleotides read TGTGCCAGCAGTTCCGCCCATGGGGTATACGAGCAGTACTTC.

This clonotype appeared a few times. This rearrangement joins TRBV7-2 to TRBJ2-3; 12 bases agree with TRBD2. The CDR3 covers 18 residues. CDR1 and CDR2 (germline): SGHTA, FQGNSA. Trimming took 4 bases from V and 1 from J; bases not matched to a gene: 9. The CDR3 loop reads CASSSPERLAGGTDTQYF. CDR3 bases: TGTGCCAGCAGCTCGCCCGAAAGACTAGCGGGAGGCACAGATACGCAGTATTTT.

V is TRBV4-1 and J is TRBJ2-3; tentatively, D is TRBD1 (5 bases). The CDR3 is 13 residues long. The V end lost 6 bases, the J end lost 9 bases, and 16 bases lay between the germline ends. Germline V gives CDR1 MGHRA, CDR2 YSYEKL. CDR3 loop: CASRQAPPSTQYF. In DNA, the CDR3 is TGCGCCAGCAGACAGGCACCCCCGTCAACGCAGTATTTT.

This clonotype was recorded a few times. This chain connects TRBV28 to TRBJ2-2; TRBD1 is a possible D gene (7 bases). Trimming took off 1 base at V and 3 bases at J, with 21 bases between the two ends. Germline CDR1 MDHEN, CDR2 SYDVKM. The CDR3 contains 19 residues. CDR3 nucleotide sequence: TGTGCCAGCAGTTTATTGGGAGACCCAGGGGGGATACACACCGGGGAGCTGTTTTTT. This codes for CASSLLGDPGGIHTGELFF.

This clonotype was seen a few times. The gene calls are TRBV24-1 and TRBJ2-3, with D maybe TRBD1 (5 bases). Germline V gene data show CDR1 as KGHDR and CDR2 as SFDVKD. The CDR3 spans 16 residues. V was clipped by 4 bases and J by 2 bases, with 15 bases between them. As DNA, the CDR3 is TGTGCCACCAGTGACCCAGGGTCCGGCTACACAGATACGCAGTATTTT. This codes for CATSDPGSGYTDTQYF.

V gene TRBV20-1 combines with J gene TRBJ2-5, with D tentatively TRBD1 (5 bases). Germline lookup yields CDR1 DFQATT and CDR2 SNEGSKA (reference sequence). The CDR3 has 14 amino acids. V was pared by 6 bases and J by 5 bases, with 19 bases between. The CDR3 region is CSAVPQDPEETQYF. In DNA, the CDR3 is TGCAGTGCGGTTCCACAGGATCCGGAGGAGACCCAGTACTTC.

Only a few counts were recorded for this clonotype. V and J are TRBV28 and TRBJ2-3; the D call may be TRBD1 or TRBD2 (5 bases each). V gave up 11 bases and J gave up 7 bases, with 13 bases separating them. Germline V gives CDR1 MDHEN, CDR2 SYDVKM. This CDR3 contains 11 residues. The CDR3 DNA follows: TGTGCCTGGGGACCGGCTAATACGCAGTATTTT. It yields the protein CAWGPANTQYF.

V is TRBV27 and J is TRBJ2-3, with TRBD1 matching over 8 bases. V lost 8 bases to trimming and J lost 5 bases; unmatched junction nucleotides: 18. The CDR3 sequence is 17 residues long. Germline-derived CDR1 and CDR2 are MNHEY and SMNVEV (reference sequence). As DNA, the CDR3 is TGTGCCAGCGTATCGGCCCGACAGGGGTTCCGGGGAGATACGCAGTATTTT. It is translated as CASVSARQGFRGDTQYF.

Details on this clonotype: Sequence at one end of the junction differs from germline and may be a read error. V gene TRBV12-3 or TRBV12-4 combines with J gene TRBJ2-5; tentative D call: TRBD1 (6 bases). CDR3 size: 13 residues. This chain's CDR3 is CTSRMQGIETQYF. The CDR3 DNA sequence: TGTACCAGCAGAATGCAGGGGATTGAGACCCAGTACTTC.

The CDR3 spells CSATPPGSNNEQFF. The CDR3 DNA reads TGCAGTGCTACCCCCCCCGGGAGTAACAATGAGCAGTTCTTC. V and J are TRBV20-1 and TRBJ2-1; D may be TRBD2 (6 bases). The CDR3 length is 14 residues. In germline, CDR1 is DFQATT, CDR2 SNEGSKA (reference sequence). Trimming pared 4 bases from V and 5 bases from J, leaving 15 bases between.

This clonotype was detected a few times. The CDR3 sequence is CASSLQWARGANVLTF. The CDR3 nucleotides are TGTGCCAGCAGCTTGCAGTGGGCGCGAGGGGCCAACGTCCTGACTTTC. The chain links TRBV5-6 to TRBJ2-6; no clear D gene. Germline V gene lookup returns CDR1 SGHDT and CDR2 YYEEEE. V lost 1 base and J lost 4, with 12 bases in between. This CDR3 is 16 amino acids long.

The V call is TRBV20-1, the J call TRBJ2-7, with D hard to call. CDR3 length equals 13 residues. CDR1 and CDR2 (germline): DFQATT, SNEGSKA (reference sequence). Trimming cost V 6 bases and J 0 bases, with 12 bases left between them. The CDR3 spells CSARSKSSYEQYF. The CDR3 DNA sequence: TGCAGTGCGCGGTCGAAGAGCTCCTACGAGCAGTACTTC.

This clonotype has a handful of counts. The CDR3 loop is CASSLGARGTDTQYF. In DNA form, the CDR3 reads TGTGCCAGCAGCTTAGGGGCGCGGGGCACAGATACGCAGTATTTT. The chain combines TRBV7-2 with TRBJ2-3, with D possibly matching TRBD2 (5 bases). V was shortened by 1 base and J by 1 base, with 9 bases between the two germline ends. This CDR3 has 15 amino acids. The germline gives CDR1 SGHTA, CDR2 FQGNSA.

The V and J genes are TRBV20-1 and TRBJ1-6; D gene ambiguous. Germline assignment: CDR1 DFQATT and CDR2 SNEGSKA (reference sequence). The ends were cut back, 1 base at V and 9 bases at J, with 16 bases in the middle. The CDR3 has 15 amino acids. CDR3 residues: CSARASEAIGSPLHF. The CDR3 coding sequence is TGCAGTGCTAGAGCTTCAGAGGCGATCGGTTCACCCCTCCACTTT.

There are many counts of this clonotype. The rearrangement joins TRBV18 to TRBJ2-5; D perhaps matches TRBD2 (5 bases). This CDR3 has 14 residues. CDR1 and CDR2 (germline): KGHSH, LQKENI. Trimming cost V 3 bases and J 2 bases, with 10 bases left between them. Here the CDR3 reads CASSPVTRQETQYF. The CDR3 DNA follows: TGTGCCAGCTCACCGGTTACTAGGCAAGAGACCCAGTACTTC.

The sample holds a few counts of this clonotype. The chain is built from TRBV27 and TRBJ2-4; no definite D call. The assigned J gene may be wrong: the sequence end matches TRBJ2-7 better. This CDR3 contains 13 residues. The germline CDR1 and CDR2 sequences are MNHEY and SMNVEV (reference sequence). CDR3 amino acids: CASSTDKFYEQYF. The DNA for the CDR3 is TGTGCCAGCAGTACTGACAAGTTCTACGAGCAGTACTTC.

The J gene is TRBJ1-6, the V gene TRBV28; D is possibly TRBD1 (5 bases). The germline V gene has CDR1 MDHEN and CDR2 SYDVKM. The CDR3 extends over 18 amino acids. Trimming removed 5 bases at V and 3 bases at J, with 20 bases between. The CDR3 DNA reads TGTGCCAGCAGTAAACGAAATGAACGGGGGGGCTATAATTCACCCCTCCACTTT. Its protein is CASSKRNERGGYNSPLHF.

The sample holds a few counts of this clonotype. The chain carries TRBV27 and TRBJ2-3; 9 bases are shared with TRBD1. Germline CDR1 and CDR2: MNHEY and SMNVEV (reference sequence). J gave up 6 bases and V 6 bases, and 10 bases lay outside the gene matches. The CDR3 consists of 15 residues. The CDR3 here is CASSPLDRGWDTQYF. The CDR3 region has the DNA TGTGCCAGCAGCCCACTGGACAGGGGATGGGATACGCAGTATTTT.

CDR3 bases: TGTGCCAGCAGCGACCGGACTAGCGGCTCCTACAATGAGCAGTACTTC. Translation gives CASSDRTSGSYNEQYF. The chain carries TRBV9 and TRBJ2-7; 10 bases map to TRBD2. This CDR3 has 16 residues. The V gene end was trimmed by 3 bases and the J gene end by 7 bases; junction bases not matched to a gene: 13. In germline, CDR1 is SGDLS, CDR2 YYNGEE.

The chain recombines TRBV7-2 with TRBJ2-1; the match to TRBD2 covers 11 bases. The ends lost 2 bases at V and 10 bases at J; junction bases unmatched: 7. Germline assignment: CDR1 SGHTA and CDR2 FQGNSA. CDR3 length equals 15 residues. The chain's CDR3 is CASSLTSGSLIEQFF. The CDR3 coding sequence is TGTGCCAGCAGCTTAACTAGCGGGAGCCTAATAGAGCAGTTCTTC. The full variable domain, completed using reference TRBV7-2 and TRBJ2-1, is GAGVSQSPSNKVTEKGKDVELRCDPISGHTALYWYRQSLGQGLEFLIYFQGNSAPDKSGLPSDRFSAERTGGSVSTLTIQRTQQEDSAVYLCASSLTSGSLIEQFFGPGTRLTVL.

This clonotype was counted between two and nine times. V and J are TRBV6-2 or TRBV6-3 and TRBJ2-7; D uncertain. Germline V CDR1 and CDR2: MNHEY, SVGEGT. Trimming shortened V by 2 bases and J by 2 bases, and 7 bases separated the two germline ends. This CDR3 is built from 13 residues. This chain's CDR3 is CASSYPETYEQYF. Here the CDR3 DNA reads TGTGCCAGCAGTTACCCAGAGACCTACGAGCAGTACTTC.

This clonotype has just a few counts. V usage is TRBV12-3 or TRBV12-4 and J usage is TRBJ2-7, with D hard to call. Deletions cut 1 base from V and 4 bases from J, with 14 bases between. This CDR3 has 15 amino acids. CDR3 bases: TGTGCCAGCAGTTTAGTGGCAGCGCCAGGTTACGAGCAGTACTTC. Residues: CASSLVAAPGYEQYF.

The chain uses TRBV29-1 and TRBJ2-2; TRBD2 is a possible D gene (5 bases). V lost 7 bases and J lost 6, with 21 bases in between. The CDR3 sequence is 15 residues long. Germline CDR1 and CDR2: SQVTM and ANQGSEA. CDR3 amino acids: CSARGPVQVAGELFF. CDR3 sequence (DNA): TGCAGCGCCAGAGGGCCGGTACAAGTTGCCGGGGAGCTGTTTTTT.

The V and J genes are TRBV14 and TRBJ2-5; possibly TRBD2 for D (5 bases). Germline assignment: CDR1 SGHDN and CDR2 FVKESK. CDR3 length equals 15 residues. Trimming shortened V by 2 bases and J by 4 bases, and 14 bases separated the two germline ends. CDR3 DNA sequence: TGTGCCAGCAGCCAATACACGGGCGGGTTAGAGACCCAGTACTTC. Translating gives CASSQYTGGLETQYF.

This clonotype appeared a few times. This rearrangement joins TRBV27 to TRBJ2-7, with 9 bases matching TRBD1. CDR3 size: 13 residues. Trimming removed 5 bases from V and 6 bases from J; junction bases left unmatched: 5. CDR1 is MNHEY and CDR2 is SMNVEV in the germline V gene (reference sequence). CDR3 DNA: TGTGCCAGCAGTCTACAGACAGGGGGCGAGCAGTACTTC. Translation: CASSLQTGGEQYF.